The 20 T cell receptor beta chains given below trace back to one sample, sequenced in a study of post-analysis software for immune sequencing data. Prepared TCR beta cDNA libraries contained unique molecular identifiers. Each CDR3 protein is one row after TCRdb ran MiXCR on the PCR reads. The data show over 150,000 distinct CDR3 sequences, 25% to 35% seen once. These receptors' targets are unknown. Study-wide results and limits: Controls had lower frequencies than patients of a few TRBV segments, which included TRBV5-6, TRBV5-1 and TRBV20-1.

The sequencing sample was made of blood. These receptors were collected from a girl between 5 and 17 years old with multiple sclerosis.

This clonotype was counted once. A single base separates this from a much larger clone, so it may be a read error. The rearrangement uses TRBV6-5 and TRBJ2-1; possible D gene TRBD2, 6 bases. CDR1 is MNHEY and CDR2 is SVGAGI in the germline V gene. The CDR3 covers 12 residues. CDR3 nucleotide sequence: TGTACCAGCTCTCGGGGGAACAATGAGCAGTTCTTC. It yields the protein CTSSRGNNEQFF.

As concerns this clonotype: A read error may be the cause here, since a much bigger clone is one base away. This chain joins TRBV7-2 and TRBJ2-5, with D hard to call. This CDR3 is 14 amino acids long. Germline V CDR1 and CDR2: SGHTA, FQGNSA. The CDR3 here is CVSSDHSGEETQYF. CDR3 nucleotides: TGTGTCAGCAGCGACCACTCCGGTGAAGAGACCCAGTACTTC.

This clonotype was seen ten or more times. This chain uses TRBV5-1 with TRBJ2-5; D call uncertain. The V end lost 2 bases, the J end lost 5 bases, and 7 bases lay between the germline ends. From germline, CDR1 is SGHRS and CDR2 YFSETQ. The length of the CDR3 is 12 residues. DNA for the CDR3: TGCGCCAGCAGCTTTTACCGGGAGACCCAGTACTTC. Protein: CASSFYRETQYF.

This clonotype was found a few times. The V call is TRBV7-2, the J call TRBJ2-3; 11 positions match TRBD2. CDR3 length: 15 amino acids. The germline CDR1 and CDR2 sequences are SGHTA and FQGNSA. Losses at the gene ends were 3 bases for V and 5 bases for J; bases not matched to a gene: 4. In DNA, the CDR3 is TGTGCCAGCAGCTTTAGCGGGAGGGCCCTAGATACGCAGTATTTT. Translation gives CASSFSGRALDTQYF.

This clonotype was found many times. The chain uses TRBV20-1 and TRBJ2-3; 9 bases map to TRBD1. V lost 4 bases to trimming and J lost 4 bases; unmatched junction nucleotides: 6. In germline, CDR1 is DFQATT, CDR2 SNEGSKA (reference sequence). The CDR3 sequence is 14 residues long. As DNA, the CDR3 is TGCAGTGCTACCGGGACAGGGAAGGCAGATACGCAGTATTTT. Its translation is CSATGTGKADTQYF.

The rearrangement links TRBV6-5 to TRBJ1-1; unclear D gene. Germline V lookup: CDR1 MNHEY, CDR2 SVGAGI. This CDR3 has 12 residues. Trimming took off 6 bases at V and 8 bases at J, with 13 bases between the two ends. CDR3 sequence: CASRRESGEAFF. CDR3 DNA sequence: TGTGCCAGCAGAAGAGAGTCTGGCGAAGCTTTCTTT.

This chain uses TRBV18 with TRBJ2-7; a weak D match, TRBD1 (5 bases). V was cut by 4 bases and J by 6 bases, with 16 bases left in between. Per the germline V gene, CDR1 is KGHSH and CDR2 is LQKENI. CDR3 length equals 14 residues. This chain's CDR3 is CASSLGQSLPEQYF. In DNA, the CDR3 is TGTGCCAGCTCACTCGGACAATCCCTCCCCGAGCAGTACTTC.

This clonotype showed up just a few times. The rearrangement links TRBV5-5 to TRBJ2-7; TRBD2 aligns across 7 bases. Germline-derived CDR1 and CDR2 are SGHKS and YYEKEE (reference sequence). CDR3 length: 14 amino acids. Trimming at V came to 4 bases and at J to 3 bases, leaving 7 bases not matched to a gene. The CDR3 bases are TGTGCCAGCAGCCCCGTGGCGGGGGACTACGAGCAGTACTTC. Its protein product is CASSPVAGDYEQYF.

The chain combines TRBV14 with TRBJ2-3; the D is unclear. V was trimmed by 0 bases and J by 1 base, leaving 8 bases between them. Looked up from germline, CDR1 is SGHDN and CDR2 is FVKESK. The CDR3 loop spans 15 amino acids. This CDR3 reads CASSQDLLGTDTQYF. The CDR3 coding sequence is TGTGCCAGCAGCCAAGATCTTCTAGGCACAGATACGCAGTATTTT.

This clonotype was counted only a few times. J is TRBJ2-7 and V is TRBV6-2 or TRBV6-3; unclear D gene. The germline V and J ends were trimmed by 2 bases and 0 bases, with 2 bases remaining between them. The CDR3 loop spans 12 amino acids. Germline lookup yields CDR1 MNHEY and CDR2 SVGEGT. CDR3 residues: CASSYPSYEQYF. DNA of the CDR3: TGTGCCAGCAGTTACCCCTCCTACGAGCAGTACTTC.

V and J are TRBV6-5 and TRBJ2-5; D is possibly TRBD2 (5 bases). This CDR3 region has 15 residues. The ends were cut back, 3 bases at V and 0 bases at J, with 11 bases in the middle. Germline V gives CDR1 MNHEY, CDR2 SVGAGI. The CDR3 sequence: CASSYSERNQETQYF. CDR3 bases: TGTGCCAGCAGTTATTCTGAGCGGAACCAAGAGACCCAGTACTTC.

This clonotype came up once. This sequence joins TRBV6-1 and TRBJ1-1; weak D call: TRBD1 (5 bases). The CDR3 is made up of 14 amino acids. Trimming removed 4 bases from V and 4 bases from J, with 13 bases in between. Germline loops: CDR1 MNHNS, CDR2 SASEGT. CDR3: CASSAGRWGTEAFF. In DNA, the CDR3 is TGTGCCAGCAGTGCAGGGCGTTGGGGCACTGAAGCTTTCTTT.

As regards this clonotype: This may arise from a read error, as a much more abundant clone is one base away. This sequence joins TRBV7-6 and TRBJ2-3, with D tentatively TRBD1 or TRBD2 (5 bases each). Germline V gene data show CDR1 as SGHVS and CDR2 as FNYEAQ. CDR3 length: 15 amino acids. CDR3 in amino acids: CARSRDGASTDTQYF. The DNA of the CDR3 is TGTGCCCGCAGTAGGGACGGGGCTAGCACAGATACGCAGTATTTT.

V gene TRBV5-1 combines with J gene TRBJ2-2; D gene uncertain. The CDR3 runs 13 residues. Germline V lookup: CDR1 SGHRS, CDR2 YFSETQ. Trimming cost V 5 bases and J 4 bases, with 9 bases left between them. The CDR3 region is CASRVSVTGELFF. The CDR3 DNA follows: TGCGCCAGCAGGGTGAGCGTCACCGGGGAGCTGTTTTTT.

Of note for this clonotype: A much larger clone differs from this one at a single base, so this may be a read error. This chain uses TRBV4-1 with TRBJ2-1; D unresolved. The CDR3 length is 15 residues. V was clipped by 0 bases and J by 6 bases, with 12 bases between them. Germline V gives CDR1 MGHRA, CDR2 YSYEKL. The CDR3 is CASSQDSNRCNEQFF. In DNA, the CDR3 is TGCGCCAGCAGCCAAGATTCCAACAGATGCAATGAGCAGTTCTTC.

The rearrangement uses TRBV9 and TRBJ1-2; no definite D call. This CDR3 spans 14 amino acids. With 4 bases removed from V and 4 bases from J, the gap between germline ends came to 14 bases. CDR1 and CDR2 from the germline V gene are SGDLS and YYNGEE. The CDR3, as DNA: TGTGCCAGCAGCCTAACCGGGTCCGTCTATGGCTACACCTTC. Amino acid sequence: CASSLTGSVYGYTF.

This chain links TRBV7-2 with TRBJ2-1, with 7 bases matching TRBD1. Germline values: CDR1 SGHTA, CDR2 FQGNSA. CDR3 length: 16 residues. The ends lost 5 bases at V and 5 bases at J; junction bases unmatched: 12. The CDR3 coding sequence is TGTGCCAGCAGCACCAGACAGGGCACCCATCACAATGAGCAGTTCTTC. Protein sequence: CASSTRQGTHHNEQFF.

This clonotype was counted at least ten times. The genes are TRBV7-2 and TRBJ2-3; 7 bases fit TRBD1. The J segment lost 6 bases and the V segment lost 6 bases, leaving 9 bases of the junction unmatched. Germline CDR1 SGHTA, CDR2 FQGNSA. This CDR3 has 14 amino acids. Here the CDR3 reads CASRKRGGEDTQYF. The CDR3 nucleotides read TGTGCCAGCAGAAAAAGAGGGGGCGAGGATACGCAGTATTTT.

The chain employs TRBV4-2 and TRBJ2-2; unclear D gene. The CDR3 runs 15 residues. V was cut by 2 bases and J by 5 bases, with 12 bases left in between. CDR1 is LGHNA, CDR2 YNFKEQ, per germline. The CDR3 reads CASSQHLGLTGELFF. The CDR3 DNA reads TGTGCCAGCAGCCAACACCTTGGGCTAACCGGGGAGCTGTTTTTT.

In this sample, this clonotype turned up many times. This chain links TRBV4-2 with TRBJ2-7; D uncertain. Trimming pared 0 bases from V and 0 bases from J, leaving 12 bases between. Looked up from germline, CDR1 is LGHNA and CDR2 is YNFKEQ. The CDR3 covers 16 residues. The CDR3 DNA follows: TGTGCCAGCAGCCAAGACGCGGCAGGAAGCTCCTACGAGCAGTACTTC. This translates into CASSQDAAGSSYEQYF.